Presented here are 24 T cell receptor beta chains from one specimen sequenced in a study of T-cell memory formation after mild COVID-19. TCRdb re-called the 5' RACE reads through MiXCR, storing one row per CDR3 protein. This sample yields 400,000 to 550,000 distinct CDR3 sequences, of which around 25% are seen a single time; roughly an eighth belongs to the top ten. The sample comprised PBMCs or a T cell subset sorted from them (not recorded which). The source of these receptors is an adult woman who had mild COVID-19 (a few samples of this study predate the infection). Cell type and time point are not known.

In its sample, this clonotype was seen a few times. This rearrangement joins TRBV5-1 to TRBJ2-7; D is possibly TRBD1 (5 bases). In germline, CDR1 is SGHRS, CDR2 YFSETQ. CDR3 length: 14 amino acids. The V and J ends lost 0 bases and 3 bases respectively, with 10 bases between them. The chain's CDR3 is CASSLGGSVYEQYF. CDR3 DNA sequence: TGCGCCAGCAGCTTGGGGGGCAGCGTCTACGAGCAGTACTTC. Using reference TRBV5-1 and TRBJ2-7 for the parts outside the CDR3, the full variable domain is KAGVTQTPRYLIKTRGQQVTLSCSPISGHRSVSWYQQTPGQGLQFLFEYFSETQRNKGNFPGRFSGRQFSNSRSEMNVSTLELGDSALYLCASSLGGSVYEQYFGPGTRLTVT.

This clonotype was seen only a few times. CDR3 protein: CASSAIAESFTDTQYF. CDR3 DNA sequence: TGTGCCAGCAGCGCCATAGCGGAGAGTTTCACAGATACGCAGTATTTT. V gene TRBV9 combines with J gene TRBJ2-3; perhaps TRBD2 as D (6 bases). Trimming shortened V by 3 bases and J by 2 bases, and 16 bases separated the two germline ends. CDR3 length: 16 amino acids. The germline V gene encodes CDR1 SGDLS and CDR2 YYNGEE.

Only a few counts were recorded for this clonotype. J is TRBJ1-5 and V is TRBV12-3 or TRBV12-4, with D uncertain. Trimming shortened V by 3 bases and J by 7 bases, and 10 bases separated the two germline ends. CDR3 size: 13 residues. The CDR3 coding sequence is TGTGCCAGCAGTTTCGCGGGAGGGCAGCCCCAGCATTTT. This encodes CASSFAGGQPQHF.

The rearrangement links TRBV7-2 to TRBJ1-1; D call uncertain. Germline CDR1 and CDR2: SGHTA and FQGNSA. V was pared by 6 bases and J by 8 bases, with 16 bases between. The CDR3 totals 13 residues. CDR3 loop: CASSQERRSEAFF. The CDR3 nucleotides read TGTGCCAGCAGTCAGGAGAGGCGCTCGGAAGCTTTCTTT. Using reference TRBV7-2 and TRBJ1-1 for the parts outside the CDR3, the full variable domain is GAGVSQSPSNKVTEKGKDVELRCDPISGHTALYWYRQSLGQGLEFLIYFQGNSAPDKSGLPSDRFSAERTGGSVSTLTIQRTQQEDSAVYLCASSQERRSEAFFGQGTRLTVV.

This rearrangement joins TRBV7-2 to TRBJ2-7; D remains ambiguous. The CDR3 is 13 residues long. In germline, CDR1 is SGHTA, CDR2 FQGNSA. V was clipped by 5 bases and J by 2 bases, with 10 bases between them. CDR3 residues: CASSLLLAYEQYF. In DNA, the CDR3 is TGTGCCAGCAGCCTCCTCCTGGCCTACGAGCAGTACTTC.

In this sample, this clonotype turned up once. V gene TRBV14 combines with J gene TRBJ2-1, with 9 bases matching TRBD2. The V gene's germline CDR1 is SGHDN and CDR2 FVKESK. The CDR3 runs 13 residues. Germline trimming cut 1 base from V and 13 bases from J; bases unmatched to any gene: 5. The CDR3 DNA sequence: TGTGCCAGCAGCCAAGGAGGCGGGAGGGCCCAGTTCTTC. Its protein product is CASSQGGGRAQFF.

In its sample, this clonotype was seen a few times. The rearrangement uses TRBV29-1 and TRBJ1-1; no clear D gene. Germline lookup yields CDR1 SQVTM and CDR2 ANQGSEA. The CDR3 length is 12 residues. V was cut by 6 bases and J by 3 bases, with 11 bases left in between. The CDR3: CSVKRRDTEAFF. In nucleotides, the CDR3 is TGCAGCGTGAAAAGACGGGACACTGAAGCTTTCTTT. Full variable domain (rest looked up from reference TRBV29-1 and TRBJ1-1): SAVISQKPSRDICQRGTSLTIQCQVDSQVTMMFWYRQQPGQSLTLIATANQGSEATYESGFVIDKFPISRPNLTFSTLTVSNMSPEDSSIYLCSVKRRDTEAFFGQGTRLTVV.

The chain couples TRBV20-1 to TRBJ2-5; D not resolved. The CDR3 has 16 residues. V dropped 3 bases and J dropped 5 bases, with 22 bases sitting between them. Germline assignment: CDR1 DFQATT and CDR2 SNEGSKA (reference sequence). The CDR3 bases are TGCAGTGCTAGGGCGGTCCCGAGACACGTTTCTGAGACCCAGTACTTC. Protein sequence: CSARAVPRHVSETQYF.

This clonotype was recorded a few times. The gene calls are TRBV20-1 and TRBJ1-1; D is possibly TRBD1 (5 bases). Trimming stripped 6 bases from V and 0 bases from J, with 14 bases between. The CDR3 consists of 14 residues. Germline CDR1 is DFQATT and CDR2 is SNEGSKA (reference sequence). The CDR3 DNA sequence: TGCAGTGCAAGTCCAGGGAGTGTGAACACTGAAGCTTTCTTT. Amino acid sequence: CSASPGSVNTEAFF.

In its sample, this clonotype was seen a few times. The rearrangement uses TRBV20-1 and TRBJ2-5, with 9 nucleotides matching TRBD1. CDR1 DFQATT and CDR2 SNEGSKA come from the germline V gene (reference sequence). The CDR3 loop spans 17 amino acids. V was clipped by 0 bases and J by 2 bases; unmatched bases: 10. The CDR3 reads CSARDSTGGLLQETQYF. CDR3 nucleotides: TGCAGTGCTAGAGATTCAACAGGGGGCCTATTACAAGAGACCCAGTACTTC.

This chain links TRBV20-1 with TRBJ2-3; D unresolved. Germline V gene data show CDR1 as DFQATT and CDR2 as SNEGSKA (reference sequence). The CDR3 is made up of 12 amino acids. With 3 bases removed from V and 5 bases from J, the gap between germline ends came to 9 bases. The CDR3 nucleotides read TGCAGTGCTAGGGCCCAACGAGATACGCAGTATTTT. Translating it yields CSARAQRDTQYF.

This chain links TRBV15 with TRBJ1-4, with D uncertain. The germline CDR1 and CDR2 sequences are LNHNV and YYDKDF (reference sequence). The ends were cut back, 3 bases at V and 3 bases at J, with 11 bases in the middle. CDR3 length: 15 residues. CDR3 coding DNA: TGTGCCACCAGCAGGAGACACACTCCTAATGAAAAACTGTTTTTT. It encodes CATSRRHTPNEKLFF.

This clonotype has just a few counts. V gene TRBV20-1 combines with J gene TRBJ2-3; D may be TRBD1 (5 bases). CDR3 length: 16 residues. V was shortened by 3 bases and J by 0 bases, with 16 bases between the two germline ends. CDR1 DFQATT and CDR2 SNEGSKA come from the germline V gene (reference sequence). The CDR3 DNA reads as TGCAGTGCTAGCGCCAGGGCGCATGATAGCACAGATACGCAGTATTTT. It specifies CSASARAHDSTDTQYF.

This clonotype occurred a few times. The chain recombines TRBV7-9 with TRBJ2-6; D unclear. Germline lookup yields CDR1 SEHNR and CDR2 FQNEAQ (reference sequence). This CDR3 is 15 amino acids long. The germline V and J ends were trimmed by 3 bases and 0 bases, with 6 bases remaining between them. The CDR3: CASSFLSSGANVLTF. Here the CDR3 DNA reads TGTGCCAGCAGCTTCCTTAGCTCTGGGGCCAACGTCCTGACTTTC.

This clonotype was seen ten or more times. The chain employs TRBV24-1 and TRBJ2-6, with D tentatively TRBD1 (6 bases). The length of the CDR3 is 17 residues. V shed 5 bases and J shed 0 bases, with 13 bases lying between them. Per the germline V gene, CDR1 is KGHDR and CDR2 is SFDVKD. CDR3 sequence (DNA): TGTGCCACCAGTGCGGACAGCGAAAGCTCTGGGGCCAACGTCCTGACTTTC. Its protein is CATSADSESSGANVLTF.

The genes are TRBV7-3 and TRBJ1-1; a possible D gene is TRBD1 (6 bases). V lost 3 bases to trimming and J lost 3 bases, with 14 bases between them. The CDR3 is 15 residues long. Germline-derived CDR1 and CDR2 are SGHTA and FQGTGA. CDR3 nucleotides: TGTGCCAGCAGCTTCGGAGGGGGGTCATACACTGAAGCTTTCTTT. The encoded protein is CASSFGGGSYTEAFF. Using reference TRBV7-3 and TRBJ1-1 for the parts outside the CDR3, the full variable domain is GAGVSQTPSNKVTEKGKYVELRCDPISGHTALYWYRQSLGQGPEFLIYFQGTGAADDSGLPNDRFFAVRPEGSVSTLKIQRTERGDSAVYLCASSFGGGSYTEAFFGQGTRLTVV.

This clonotype was observed many times. The chain employs TRBV4-2 and TRBJ2-1; D is undetermined. Germline CDR1 reads LGHNA; CDR2 reads YNFKEQ. V lost 0 bases and J 7 bases, leaving 7 bases between the germline ends. There are 13 residues in the CDR3. CDR3 sequence: CASSQDLSNEQFF. DNA of the CDR3: TGTGCCAGCAGCCAAGATCTCTCTAATGAGCAGTTCTTC.

The V and J genes are TRBV6-2 or TRBV6-3 and TRBJ2-7; weak D call: TRBD2 (6 bases). The V end lost 4 bases, the J end lost 1 base, and 20 bases lay between the germline ends. The CDR3 is made up of 17 amino acids. CDR1 and CDR2 from the germline V gene are MNHEY and SVGEGT. CDR3: CASSLERGTRVSYEQYF. CDR3 coding DNA: TGTGCCAGCAGTTTGGAGCGCGGGACTCGTGTATCCTACGAGCAGTACTTC.

This clonotype came up a few times. The CDR3 nucleotides read TGTGCCAGCAGCTTAGGATCTCACAGGAGCACAGATACGCAGTATTTT. It is translated as CASSLGSHRSTDTQYF. The gene calls are TRBV7-6 and TRBJ2-3, with a weak D call TRBD1 (5 bases). V gave up 1 base and J gave up 0 bases, with 11 bases separating them. Germline values: CDR1 SGHVS, CDR2 FNYEAQ. The length of the CDR3 is 16 residues. Full variable domain (outside the CDR3, taken from reference TRBV7-6 and TRBJ2-3): GAGVSQSPRYKVTKRGQDVALRCDPISGHVSLYWYRQALGQGPEFLTYFNYEAQQDKSGLPNDRFSAERPEGSISTLTIQRTEQRDSAMYRCASSLGSHRSTDTQYFGPGTRLTVL.

V and J are TRBV4-1 and TRBJ2-3, with D maybe TRBD2 (5 bases). The germline CDR1 and CDR2 sequences are MGHRA and YSYEKL. V lost 3 bases, J lost 2 bases, and 18 bases lay in between. The CDR3 is made up of 17 amino acids. The CDR3 region is CASSQGKARALTDTQYF. CDR3 nucleotides: TGCGCCAGCAGCCAGGGCAAAGCGAGGGCCCTCACAGATACGCAGTATTTT.

V and J are TRBV6-2 or TRBV6-3 and TRBJ1-5; TRBD1 is a possible D gene (6 bases). CDR1 MNHEY and CDR2 SVGEGT come from the germline V gene. Trimming pared 2 bases from V and 7 bases from J, leaving 21 bases between. This CDR3 has 17 amino acids. The CDR3 is CASSYLKGHLEEQPQHF. In nucleotides, the CDR3 is TGTGCCAGCAGTTACCTTAAGGGACACCTTGAGGAGCAGCCCCAGCATTTT.

This clonotype appeared a few times. This chain connects TRBV30 to TRBJ2-7; 9 nucleotides line up with TRBD2. After removal of 3 bases from V and 4 bases from J, the junction contained 4 bases not matched to a gene. This CDR3 contains 13 residues. Germline V gene sequence: CDR1 GTSNPN, CDR2 SVGIG (reference sequence). Written as DNA, the CDR3 is TGTGCCTGGAGGGGGACTAGCAGATACGAGCAGTACTTC. Its translation is CAWRGTSRYEQYF.

The chain combines TRBV5-1 with TRBJ2-2, with 10 bases matching TRBD2. The CDR3 is 15 amino acids. Trimming cost V 0 bases and J 5 bases; bases outside gene matches: 1. CDR1 is SGHRS and CDR2 is YFSETQ in the germline V gene. Written as DNA, the CDR3 is TGCGCCAGCAGCTTGGAGACTAGCGGGACCGGGGAGCTGTTTTTT. It specifies CASSLETSGTGELFF. The full variable domain, completed using reference TRBV5-1 and TRBJ2-2, is KAGVTQTPRYLIKTRGQQVTLSCSPISGHRSVSWYQQTPGQGLQFLFEYFSETQRNKGNFPGRFSGRQFSNSRSEMNVSTLELGDSALYLCASSLETSGTGELFFGEGSRLTVL.

This sequence joins TRBV24-1 and TRBJ1-5, with TRBD1 identical over 7 bases. Losses at the gene ends were 3 bases for V and 6 bases for J; bases not matched to a gene: 4. The CDR3 has 14 residues. The germline gives CDR1 KGHDR, CDR2 SFDVKD. The CDR3 nucleotides read TGTGCCACCAGTGATACAGGGGTAACTCAGCCCCAGCATTTT. This codes for CATSDTGVTQPQHF.